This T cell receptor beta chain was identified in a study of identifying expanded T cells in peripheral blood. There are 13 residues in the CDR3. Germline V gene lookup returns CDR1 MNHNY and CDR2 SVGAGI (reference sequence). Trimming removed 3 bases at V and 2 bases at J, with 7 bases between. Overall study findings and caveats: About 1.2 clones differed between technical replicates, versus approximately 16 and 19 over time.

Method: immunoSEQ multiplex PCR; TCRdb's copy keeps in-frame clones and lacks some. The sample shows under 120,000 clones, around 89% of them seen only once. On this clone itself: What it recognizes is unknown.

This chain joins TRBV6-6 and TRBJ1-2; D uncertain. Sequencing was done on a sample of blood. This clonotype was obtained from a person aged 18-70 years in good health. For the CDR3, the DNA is TGTGCCAGCAGTTATGGCCTCAACTATGGCTACACCTTC. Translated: CASSYGLNYGYTF.